The 10 T cell receptor beta chains reported below all come from one sample, sequenced in a study of OX40 agonist ivuxolimab in advanced cancers. Only in-frame clones appear in the TCRdb table, and some are missing; sequencing was by immunoSEQ multiplex PCR. Here the sample spans about 67,000 clones, approximately 85% being singletons. Material: CD4+ or CD8+ T cells sorted from blood, obtained in a trial of the OX40 agonist ivuxolimab. Every receptor here comes from an adult with an advanced solid tumor such as melanoma, head and neck, liver or kidney cancer.

Points on this clone: The same CDR3 also results from other DNA sequences found in this sample. The chain uses TRBV7-3 and TRBJ1-1; D unresolved. The germline V gene has CDR1 SGHTA and CDR2 FQGTGA. The CDR3 totals 14 residues. The V gene lost 0 bases and the J gene lost 4 bases, with 9 bases spanning the gap. DNA of the CDR3: TGTGCCAGCAGCTTAACAGGGTCTTTCACTGAAGCTTTCTTT. It translates to CASSLTGSFTEAFF.

V is TRBV10-2 and J is TRBJ1-4, with 7 nucleotides matching TRBD1. Trimming took 6 bases from V and 3 from J; bases not matched to a gene: 7. Germline V gene lookup returns CDR1 WSHSY and CDR2 SAAADI. CDR3 size: 15 residues. Written as DNA, the CDR3 is TGCGCCAGCAGCGATCAGGGGGTAGCTAATGAAAAACTGTTTTTT. It translates to CASSDQGVANEKLFF.

The V gene is TRBV9, the J gene TRBJ2-2; no definite D call. This CDR3 region has 11 residues. The V and J ends lost 8 bases and 6 bases respectively, with 8 bases between them. The V gene's germline CDR1 is SGDLS and CDR2 YYNGEE. CDR3 amino acids: CASCEPGELFF. DNA of the CDR3: TGTGCCAGTTGCGAGCCCGGGGAGCTGTTTTTT.

The chain recombines TRBV5-3 with TRBJ2-7; no firm D call. TRBV5-3 is given ORF status, its function remaining uncertain. Trimming removed 0 bases from V and 0 bases from J, with 7 bases in between. The CDR3 is 14 amino acids. The CDR3 region has the DNA TGTGCCAGAAGCTTGGTTCAGGACTCCTACGAGCAGTACTTC. Amino acid sequence: CARSLVQDSYEQYF.

Only one count was recorded for this clone. This chain uses TRBV5-4 with TRBJ2-5; 8 bases match TRBD1. This CDR3 comprises 16 residues. The germline CDR1 and CDR2 sequences are SGHNT and YYREEE (reference sequence). Unmatched junction bases numbered 7, after V lost 3 bases and J lost 0 bases. The CDR3 nucleotides are TGTGCCAGCAGCTCAGGACAGGGCTTTTACCAAGAGACCCAGTACTTC. Protein: CASSSGQGFYQETQYF.

The CDR3 bases are TGTGCCAGCAGTTCCCCCGGGACAGCCGAGCCCGAGCAGTACTTC. This gives the protein CASSSPGTAEPEQYF. The J gene is TRBJ2-7, the V gene TRBV6-5; the match to TRBD1 covers 7 bases. Germline CDR1 reads MNHEY; CDR2 reads SVGAGI. V lost 4 bases and J lost 6; bases outside the gene matches: 12. There are 15 residues in the CDR3.

CDR3 amino acids: CASSAHTGGGYTF. The CDR3 region has the DNA TGTGCCAGCAGCGCTCATACAGGGGGTGGCTACACCTTC. The rearrangement links TRBV5-4 to TRBJ1-2; 8 bases map to TRBD1. V shed 4 bases and J 7 bases; nucleotides not matched to a gene: 6. The germline V gene encodes CDR1 SGHNT and CDR2 YYREEE (reference sequence). The CDR3 spans 13 residues.

The CDR3 loop reads CARSMGGYEQYF. The CDR3 DNA is TGTGCCCGATCGATGGGGGGCTACGAGCAGTACTTC. The V gene is TRBV30, the J gene TRBJ2-7; TRBD2 might be the D (6 bases). Trimming pared 8 bases from V and 3 bases from J, leaving 14 bases between. Per the germline V gene, CDR1 is GTSNPN and CDR2 is SVGIG (reference sequence). The length of the CDR3 is 12 residues.

V is TRBV5-1 and J is TRBJ1-1; 7 bases line up with TRBD1. Germline-derived CDR1 and CDR2 are SGHRS and YFSETQ. J gave up 5 bases and V 0 bases, and 7 bases lay outside the gene matches. This CDR3 is 15 amino acids long. The CDR3 sequence is CASSLEPRGGTEAFF. CDR3 nucleotide sequence: TGCGCCAGCAGCTTGGAACCCAGGGGGGGGACTGAAGCTTTCTTT.

A single count supports this clone. V gene TRBV6-5 combines with J gene TRBJ2-7; 9 nucleotides agree with TRBD1. V was clipped by 6 bases and J by 5 bases; unmatched bases: 2. The CDR3 extends over 12 amino acids. The germline gives CDR1 MNHEY, CDR2 SVGAGI. CDR3 DNA: TGTGCCAGCAGCCGGACAGGGGACGAGCAGTACTTC. It yields the protein CASSRTGDEQYF.